The 5 T cell receptor beta chains in this list originate from one sample, sequenced in a study of T cell changes during pregnancy in multiple sclerosis (dated by TCRdb to between 2017 and 2020). Library preparation employed the immunoSEQ multiplex PCR assay. The table was pulled from immuneACCESS by TCRdb, which kept in-frame rearrangements only. Such tables lose some clones; where checked, under half of the loss comes from unresolved V genes, and the rest has no known cause. The sample yields fewer than 65,000 clones; 91% were counted once. Around 2.4% of the sample belongs to the ten largest clones. The material sequenced was peripheral blood, taken in the third trimester of pregnancy. The origin of the receptors is a female donor in good health, enrolled as a control in a pregnancy study.

V is TRBV10-3 and J is TRBJ2-3; 8 bases are shared with TRBD1. Germline CDR1 reads ENHRY; CDR2 reads SYGVKD. The J segment lost 4 bases and the V segment lost 2 bases, leaving 8 bases of the junction unmatched. This CDR3 has 16 amino acids. The CDR3 bases are TGTGCCATCAGTGAGCTGGACAGGGTGGGAGCAGATACGCAGTATTTT. Encoded protein: CAISELDRVGADTQYF.

V gene TRBV11-2 combines with J gene TRBJ2-4; the D is unclear. The CDR3 sequence is 14 residues long. With 5 bases removed from V and 0 bases from J, the gap between germline ends came to 8 bases. CDR1 and CDR2 (germline): SGHAT, FQNNGV. This CDR3 reads CASSVSLAKNIQYF. As DNA, the CDR3 is TGTGCCAGCAGCGTGAGTCTAGCCAAAAACATTCAGTACTTC.

V gene TRBV9 combines with J gene TRBJ2-6; 11 bases agree with TRBD1. Germline lookup yields CDR1 SGDLS and CDR2 YYNGEE. With 0 bases clipped from V and 4 bases from J, the junction kept 6 bases outside the gene matches. This CDR3 spans 18 amino acids. In DNA form, the CDR3 reads TGTGCCAGCAGCGTAGAGCGGGACAGGGGGTCAGGGGCCAACGTCCTGACTTTC. This codes for CASSVERDRGSGANVLTF.

The chain joins TRBV27 to TRBJ2-7; D not certain. CDR3 length: 13 amino acids. The germline V gene encodes CDR1 MNHEY and CDR2 SMNVEV (reference sequence). The germline V and J ends were trimmed by 0 bases and 2 bases, with 5 bases remaining between them. The CDR3 here is CASSLSAAYEQYF. CDR3 nucleotide sequence: TGTGCCAGCAGTTTATCGGCAGCCTACGAGCAGTACTTC.

This clone was found a few times. J is TRBJ1-2 and V is TRBV19; D is unclear. Germline lookup yields CDR1 LNHDA and CDR2 SQIVND (reference sequence). The CDR3 has 14 amino acids. V was clipped by 3 bases and J by 3 bases, with 11 bases between them. This CDR3 is CASSIDHGYYGYTF. The CDR3 DNA reads as TGTGCCAGTAGTATTGACCACGGGTACTATGGCTACACCTTC.